This T cell receptor beta chain was profiled in a study of molecular identifiers for immune sequencing clone quantification. Findings and caveats of the study: Clonotypes topping 20 RNA copies carried over 97% of effector molecules but under 1% of naive ones.

This clonotype was seen a few times. Its specificity is unknown. Sorting selected naive CD8 T cells with a CD8+CD4-CCR7+CD45RA+ phenotype. TCRdb independently ran MiXCR on the PCR reads; one entry per CDR3 protein. This sample has about half a million distinct CDR3 sequences, with roughly 23% found just once. Deletions cut 0 bases from V and 1 base from J, with 9 bases between. This CDR3 comprises 15 residues. CDR1 is ENHRY, CDR2 SYGVKD, per germline. The clonotype was recovered from a human donor in good health. Some libraries in this study had Jurkat cell RNA spiked in. The chain couples TRBV10-3 to TRBJ1-1; D unclear. The sequenced material came from naive CD8+ T cells from blood, with Jurkat cell RNA spiked in. Subset in this sample: FACS-sorted CD8+CD4-CCR7+CD45RA+ naive T cells. As DNA, the CDR3 is TGTGCCATCAGTGAGTCGATACAAAAGAACACTGAAGCTTTCTTT. Residues: CAISESIQKNTEAFF.